A selection of T cell receptor beta chains follows, all from one sample in a study of cytomegalovirus exposure and HLA in healthy donors. The data were produced by immunoSEQ multiplex PCR, yet TCRdb's version contains in-frame clones alone and is incomplete. The sample comprises under 150,000 clones, just over 90% of which are singletons, and approximately 0.7% rests with the top ten. What was sequenced was PBMCs. The source of these receptors is a young man in good health and CMV-seronegative. CDR3s include the opening cysteine and the closing phenylalanine or tryptophan. D genes are given only for firm matches. Where a row states a size, it is once, few, many or the class of an expanded clone; other rows omit it.

v_call,j_call,d_call,clone_size,cdr3_nt,cdr3_aa
TRBV6-5,TRBJ1-2,.,.,TGTGCCAGCAGTTACTCGTCGGGGATGGGCTACTATGGCTACACCTTC,CASSYSSGMGYYGYTF
TRBV7-6,TRBJ2-3,TRBD1,.,TGTGCCAGCAGTCAACCGTCAACAGGGGGTACGCAGTATTTT,CASSQPSTGGTQYF
TRBV5-4,TRBJ1-2,TRBD1,few,TGTGCCAGCAGCTTGGTGGGACAGGGGGCAGGCTACACCTTC,CASSLVGQGAGYTF
TRBV4-1,TRBJ1-5,TRBD1,.,TGCGCCAGCAGCCAAGGGGACAGGCGCAATCAGCCCCAGCATTTT,CASSQGDRRNQPQHF
TRBV14,TRBJ2-3,TRBD2,.,TGTGCCAGCAGCCCGGGACTAGCGGGAGGGCCACATCGTGGGACGCAGTATTTT,CASSPGLAGGPHRGTQYF
TRBV27,TRBJ1-4,TRBD1,once,TGTGCCAGCAGTTTTTTCAGGGGGCATGAAAAACTGTTTTTT,CASSFFRGHEKLFF
TRBV5-1,TRBJ2-3,.,.,TGCGCCAGCAGCTTCAACGGGAAGGATACGCAGTATTTT,CASSFNGKDTQYF
TRBV7-9,TRBJ1-5,.,once,TGTGCCAGCAGCTTTGAAGGGGATCAGCCCCAGCATTTT,CASSFEGDQPQHF
TRBV5-6,TRBJ2-7,.,.,TGTGCCAGCAGCTTGTATACGGGACTGAACTCCTACGAGCAGTACTTC,CASSLYTGLNSYEQYF
TRBV15,TRBJ2-3,TRBD2,.,TGTGCCACCAGCTTAGCGGGAGCTGCAGATACGCAGTATTTT,CATSLAGAADTQYF
TRBV11-3,TRBJ1-4,TRBD1,.,TGTGCCAGCAGTCTGGGACAGGGAAGGGAAAAACTGTTTTTT,CASSLGQGREKLFF
TRBV30,TRBJ1-4,TRBD1,.,TGTGCCTGGAGTGTAAAGGGACAGGGGTATGAAAAACTGTTTTTT,CAWSVKGQGYEKLFF
TRBV4-2,TRBJ1-1,.,.,TGTGCCAGCAGCCAAGATTTTGGCAGGGAAGCTTTCTTT,CASSQDFGREAFF
TRBV6-1,TRBJ2-3,.,.,TGTGCCAGCAGTATCGGCAGGGAGGCAGATACGCAGTATTTT,CASSIGREADTQYF
TRBV7-2,TRBJ2-1,TRBD2,.,TGTGCCAGCAGCTTAGCGGCTAGCGGGAGGATCTACAATGAGCAGTTCTTC,CASSLAASGRIYNEQFF
TRBV5-1,TRBJ1-1,TRBD1,.,TGCGCCAGCGCAGGGGGCGACAGGGGACGGGGCACTGAAGCTTTCTTT,CASAGGDRGRGTEAFF
TRBV6-1,TRBJ2-7,.,.,TGTGCCAGCAGTGAATTGGGGGGAGGGCAGTACTTC,CASSELGGGQYF
TRBV12-5,TRBJ2-4,.,.,TGTGCTAGTGGTATGGACAACCTAGCCAAAAACATTCAGTACTTC,CASGMDNLAKNIQYF
TRBV11-3,TRBJ2-1,.,.,TGTGCCAGCAGCTTTTTGGGGCAGGGTAATTACAATGAGCAGTTCTTC,CASSFLGQGNYNEQFF
TRBV19,TRBJ1-1,TRBD1,.,TGTGCCAGTAGCCTCAGGGGGCTCAGGGGTCGAGCTTTCTTT,CASSLRGLRGRAFF
TRBV27,TRBJ2-3,TRBD2,.,TGTGCCAGCAGTTTAGGGGGGGGGTCCCGCACAGATACGCAGTATTTT,CASSLGGGSRTDTQYF
TRBV27,TRBJ2-2,.,.,TGTGCCAGCAGTTCCAGGCAGGGCGTAACCGGGGAGCTGTTTTTT,CASSSRQGVTGELFF
TRBV29-1,TRBJ1-3,.,.,TGCAGCGCGGGGTTCTCGACTGGAAACACCATATATTTT,CSAGFSTGNTIYF
TRBV4-2,TRBJ2-2,.,once,TGTGCCAGCAGCCGAGGTCAACGGGGGAACACCGGGGAGCTGTTTTTT,CASSRGQRGNTGELFF
TRBV5-5,TRBJ1-5,.,few,TGTGCCAGCAGCTTCGACTTGAATCAGCCCCAGCATTTT,CASSFDLNQPQHF
TRBV5-4,TRBJ2-1,TRBD2,.,TGTGCCAGCAGCTTGGTCTTCGCTAGCGGTCTTTACAATGAGCAGTTCTTC,CASSLVFASGLYNEQFF
TRBV7-2,TRBJ1-1,.,.,TGTGCCAGCAGCCTGGACAGAGGCACTGAAGCTTTCTTT,CASSLDRGTEAFF
TRBV7-9,TRBJ1-1,TRBD1,.,TGTGCCAGCAGCACCCGGGACAGGGGTGGCACTGAAGCTTTCTTT,CASSTRDRGGTEAFF
TRBV2,TRBJ2-7,.,few,TGTGCCAGCAGTGACTCGTTCCTTCGCTCCTACGAGCAGTACTTC,CASSDSFLRSYEQYF
TRBV14,TRBJ2-3,TRBD2,.,TGTGCCAGCAGCCAAACCCTAGCGGGAGGGCCGGTAGATACGCAGTATTTT,CASSQTLAGGPVDTQYF
TRBV27,TRBJ2-5,.,.,TGTGCCAGCAGTTTATCGCCAGGGCGGGAGACCCAGTACTTC,CASSLSPGRETQYF
TRBV7-3,TRBJ2-1,TRBD2,.,TGTGCCAGCAGCTTGGTGACTAGCGGGTACAATGAGCAGTTCTTC,CASSLVTSGYNEQFF
TRBV30,TRBJ2-7,.,.,TGTGCCTGGAATCGTGAGGGATTCACCTACGAGCAGTACTTC,CAWNREGFTYEQYF
TRBV9,TRBJ2-5,TRBD2,.,TGTGCCAGCAGCGTAGTGGGCAGCGGGGCCCAAGAGACCCAGTACTTC,CASSVVGSGAQETQYF
TRBV7-2,TRBJ2-5,TRBD1,.,TGTGCCAGCAGCCCCCCACAGGGGGGTCAAGAGACCCAGTACTTC,CASSPPQGGQETQYF
TRBV27,TRBJ1-1,.,.,TGTGCCAGCAGTTTAAATAGGGGGAACACTGAAGCTTTCTTT,CASSLNRGNTEAFF
TRBV7-6,TRBJ2-1,TRBD2,.,TGTGCCAGCAGCCTAGGACTAGCGGGGACCAATGAGCAGTTCTTC,CASSLGLAGTNEQFF
TRBV11-3,TRBJ1-1,TRBD1,.,TGTGCCAGCAGCTCGAGGACAGGGGGGAACACTGAAGCTTTCTTT,CASSSRTGGNTEAFF
TRBV6-4,TRBJ2-1,TRBD2,many,TGTGCCAGCAGCGCACTAGCGGGGGCCTACAATGAGCAGTTCTTC,CASSALAGAYNEQFF
TRBV7-9,TRBJ2-5,TRBD2,.,TGTGCCAGCCTGAGGGGACTAGCGAGTCGAGAGACCCAGTACTTC,CASLRGLASRETQYF
TRBV18,TRBJ2-3,.,once,TGTGCCAGCTCAGTTCCGTCCACAGATACGCAGTATTTT,CASSVPSTDTQYF
TRBV5-4,TRBJ2-2,TRBD2,.,TGTGCCAGCAGCTTGGTCGGGACTAGTATCGGGGAGCTGTTTTTT,CASSLVGTSIGELFF
TRBV7-9,TRBJ2-7,.,.,TGTGCCAGCAGCTTAATTGTGGGCCCCTCCTACGAGCAGTACTTC,CASSLIVGPSYEQYF
TRBV5-1,TRBJ2-1,TRBD2,.,TGCGCCAGCACTCCACTAGCGGGGGCCTACAATGAGCAGTTCTTC,CASTPLAGAYNEQFF
TRBV19,TRBJ2-1,TRBD2,.,TGTGCCAGTACCATAGGACTAGCGGTGGGCAATGAGCAGTTCTTC,CASTIGLAVGNEQFF
TRBV30,TRBJ2-5,.,once,TGTGCCTGGAGTGTCGGGTCCTCAGAGACCCAGTACTTC,CAWSVGSSETQYF
TRBV6-5,TRBJ2-5,TRBD1,.,TGTGCCAGCAGTTACAGACAGGGAAACCAAGAGACCCAGTACTTC,CASSYRQGNQETQYF
TRBV5-4,TRBJ2-7,TRBD2,.,TGTGCCAGCAGCTTGGTTGGTAGCGGGTTATCCTACGAGCAGTACTTC,CASSLVGSGLSYEQYF
TRBV12-2,TRBJ2-3,.,.,TGTGCAAGTCGCTTAGTTATTAAGTGCGGGCCGCAGTATTTT,CASRLVIKCGPQYF
TRBV6-5,TRBJ2-2,.,.,TGTGCCAGCAGCATACTAAGAGGCGCCGGGGAGCTGTTTTTT,CASSILRGAGELFF
TRBV11-3,TRBJ2-1,TRBD2,.,TGTGCCAGCAGCTTAACGGGACTAGCGGCCCCGAGCTCCTACAATGAGCAGTTCTTC,CASSLTGLAAPSSYNEQFF
TRBV11-2,TRBJ2-7,TRBD1,.,TGTGCCAGCAGCGTAGGAAGGGGGCGATACGAGCAGTACTTC,CASSVGRGRYEQYF
TRBV7-3,TRBJ2-1,.,.,TGTGCCAGCAGCTCACAGGGAATCCCCTCCTACAATGAGCAGTTCTTC,CASSSQGIPSYNEQFF